This T cell receptor beta chain is from a study of control samples from healthy donors and cancer patients. TCRdb's copy holds only in-frame clones and misses some; the assay was immunoSEQ multiplex PCR. The table records hundreds of thousands of clones, over 75% of them present only once. Germline V lookup: CDR1 SGHNT, CDR2 YYREEE (reference sequence). Germline trimming cut 4 bases from V and 4 bases from J; bases unmatched to any gene: 10. There are 16 residues in the CDR3. The sample comprised PBMCs. The chain combines TRBV5-4 with TRBJ2-2; 7 nucleotides align to TRBD2. The source of this sequence is a woman in her sixties with lung cancer. The CDR3 bases are TGTGCCAGCAGCCCCCCGGGGGGAGGATTCACCGGGGAGCTGTTTTTT. Protein product: CASSPPGGGFTGELFF.